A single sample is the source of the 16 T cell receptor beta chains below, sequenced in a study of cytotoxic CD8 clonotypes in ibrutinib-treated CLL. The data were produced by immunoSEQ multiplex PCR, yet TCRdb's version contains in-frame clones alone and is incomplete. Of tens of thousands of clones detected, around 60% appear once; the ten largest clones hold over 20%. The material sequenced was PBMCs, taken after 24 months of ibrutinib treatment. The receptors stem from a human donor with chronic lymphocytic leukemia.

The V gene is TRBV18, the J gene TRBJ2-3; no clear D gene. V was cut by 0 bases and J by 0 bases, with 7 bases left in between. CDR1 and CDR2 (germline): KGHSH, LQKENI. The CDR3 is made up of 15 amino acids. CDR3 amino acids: CASSPPVQSTDTQYF. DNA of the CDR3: TGTGCCAGCTCACCACCGGTACAGAGCACAGATACGCAGTATTTT. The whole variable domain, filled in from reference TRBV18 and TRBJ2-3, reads NAGVMQNPRHLVRRRGQEARLRCSPMKGHSHVYWYRQLPEEGLKFMVYLQKENIIDESGMPKERFSAEFPKEGPSILRIQQVVRGDSAAYFCASSPPVQSTDTQYFGPGTRLTVL.

CDR3 coding DNA: TGTGCCAGCAGTGCTGCTAGCGGGAGTTGGTCCTACAATGAGCAGTTCTTC. It translates to CASSAASGSWSYNEQFF. The gene calls are TRBV6-4 and TRBJ2-1; 10 bases line up with TRBD2. The CDR3 runs 17 residues. V shed 4 bases and J 1 base; nucleotides not matched to a gene: 7. The germline gives CDR1 MRHNA, CDR2 SNTAGT.

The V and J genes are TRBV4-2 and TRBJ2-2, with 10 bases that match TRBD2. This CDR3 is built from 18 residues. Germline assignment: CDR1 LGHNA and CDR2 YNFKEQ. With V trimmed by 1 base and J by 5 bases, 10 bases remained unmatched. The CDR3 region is CASSQAGIAGGGTGELFF. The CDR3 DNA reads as TGTGCCAGCAGCCAAGCTGGGATAGCGGGGGGTGGGACCGGGGAGCTGTTTTTT.

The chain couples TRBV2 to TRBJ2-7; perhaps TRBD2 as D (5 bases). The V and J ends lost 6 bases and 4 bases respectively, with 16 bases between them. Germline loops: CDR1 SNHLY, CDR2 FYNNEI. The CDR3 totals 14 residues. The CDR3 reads CASRRGSTSYEQYF. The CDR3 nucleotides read TGTGCCAGCAGACGGGGTTCTACCTCTTACGAGCAGTACTTC.

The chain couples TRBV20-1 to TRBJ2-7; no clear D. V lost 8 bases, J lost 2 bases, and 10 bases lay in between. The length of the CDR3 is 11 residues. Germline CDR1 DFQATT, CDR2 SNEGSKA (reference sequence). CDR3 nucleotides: TGCAGTTGGCGGCTACCCTACGAGCAGTACTTC. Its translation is CSWRLPYEQYF.

CDR3 sequence: CASSGSWDEAFF. The CDR3 DNA reads TGTGCCAGTTCAGGGTCTTGGGATGAAGCTTTCTTT. The gene calls are TRBV28 and TRBJ1-1, with D possibly being TRBD1 (5 bases). The V and J ends lost 9 bases and 7 bases respectively, with 15 bases between them. This CDR3 region has 12 residues. Germline CDR1 reads MDHEN; CDR2 reads SYDVKM.

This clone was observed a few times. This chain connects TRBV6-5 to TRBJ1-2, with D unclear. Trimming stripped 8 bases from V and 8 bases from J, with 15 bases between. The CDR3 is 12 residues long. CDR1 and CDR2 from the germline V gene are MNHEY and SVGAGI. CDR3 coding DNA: TGTGCCAGCCTAAGTGCAGTTGGAGGCTACACCTTC. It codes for CASLSAVGGYTF.

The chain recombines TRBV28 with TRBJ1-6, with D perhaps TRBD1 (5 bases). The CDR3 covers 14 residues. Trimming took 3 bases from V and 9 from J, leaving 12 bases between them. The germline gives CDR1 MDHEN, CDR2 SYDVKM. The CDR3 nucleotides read TGTGCCAGCAGTTTCCAGGGCACCTCTTCACCCCTCCACTTT. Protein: CASSFQGTSSPLHF.

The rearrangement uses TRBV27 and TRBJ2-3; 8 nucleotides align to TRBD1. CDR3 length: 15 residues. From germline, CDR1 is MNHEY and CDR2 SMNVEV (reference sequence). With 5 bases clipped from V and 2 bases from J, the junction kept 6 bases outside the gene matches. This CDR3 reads CASSADRVLTDTQYF. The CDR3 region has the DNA TGTGCCAGCAGTGCGGACAGGGTGCTCACAGATACGCAGTATTTT.

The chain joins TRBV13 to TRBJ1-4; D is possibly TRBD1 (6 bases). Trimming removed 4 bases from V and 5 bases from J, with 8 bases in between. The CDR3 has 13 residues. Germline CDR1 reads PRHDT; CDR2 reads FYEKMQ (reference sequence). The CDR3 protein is CASSSDRNEKLFF. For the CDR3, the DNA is TGTGCCAGCAGCTCAGACAGGAATGAAAAACTGTTTTTT.

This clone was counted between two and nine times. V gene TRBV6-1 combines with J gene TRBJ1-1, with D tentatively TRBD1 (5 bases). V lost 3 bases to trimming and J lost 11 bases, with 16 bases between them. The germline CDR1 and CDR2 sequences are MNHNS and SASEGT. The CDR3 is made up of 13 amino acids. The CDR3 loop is CASSDRGERLAFF. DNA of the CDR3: TGTGCCAGCAGTGACCGGGGCGAACGTCTGGCTTTCTTT.

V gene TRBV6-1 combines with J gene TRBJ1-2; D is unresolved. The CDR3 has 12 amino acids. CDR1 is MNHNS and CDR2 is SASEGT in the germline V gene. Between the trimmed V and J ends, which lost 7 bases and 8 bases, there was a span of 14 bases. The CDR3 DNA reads TGTGCCAGCACCACGACACGTATCGGCTACACCTTC. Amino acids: CASTTTRIGYTF.

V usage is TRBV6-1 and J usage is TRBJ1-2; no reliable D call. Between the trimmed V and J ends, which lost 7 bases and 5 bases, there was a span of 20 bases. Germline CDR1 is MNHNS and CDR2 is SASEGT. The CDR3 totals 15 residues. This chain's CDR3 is CASTQNLRAEYGYTF. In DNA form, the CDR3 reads TGTGCCAGCACCCAAAATTTGAGGGCAGAGTATGGCTACACCTTC.

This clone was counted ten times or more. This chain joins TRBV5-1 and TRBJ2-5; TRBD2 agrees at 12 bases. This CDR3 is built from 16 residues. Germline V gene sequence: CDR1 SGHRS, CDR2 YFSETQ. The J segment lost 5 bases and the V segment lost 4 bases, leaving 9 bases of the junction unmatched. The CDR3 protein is CASSAAGLAGIETQYF. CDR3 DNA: TGCGCCAGCAGCGCGGCGGGACTAGCGGGTATTGAGACCCAGTACTTC.

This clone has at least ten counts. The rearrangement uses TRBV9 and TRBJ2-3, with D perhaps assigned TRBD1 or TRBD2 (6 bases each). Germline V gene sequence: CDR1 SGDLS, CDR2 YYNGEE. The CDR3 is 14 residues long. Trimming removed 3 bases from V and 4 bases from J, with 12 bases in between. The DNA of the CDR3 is TGTGCCAGCAGCGCAGGGGACTTTCCAGATACGCAGTATTTT. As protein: CASSAGDFPDTQYF.

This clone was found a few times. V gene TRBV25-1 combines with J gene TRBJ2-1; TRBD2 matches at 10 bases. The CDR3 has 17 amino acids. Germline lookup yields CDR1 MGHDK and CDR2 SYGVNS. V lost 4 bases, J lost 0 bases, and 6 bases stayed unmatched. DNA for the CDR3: TGTGCCAGCAGTGTTAGCGGGGGGCTCCTCTCCTACAATGAGCAGTTCTTC. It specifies CASSVSGGLLSYNEQFF.